Detailed here is one T cell receptor beta chain. Sequencing used immunoSEQ multiplex PCR; TCRdb keeps in-frame clones, though not all of them. The repertoire consists of just over 3,000 clones, with approximately 15% occurring once and the leading ten covering 20% to 25%. Treatment reported: randomized to nivolumab then ipilimumab (arm A) or the reverse (arm B). The source of the sample is a study of sequential checkpoint blockade in melanoma. Turning to the study itself: Each arm's sequence ended with maintenance nivolumab.

CDR1 SGDLS and CDR2 YYNGEE come from the germline V gene. The CDR3 sequence is 15 residues long. With 4 bases removed from V and 1 base from J, the gap between germline ends came to 11 bases. The TCR was taken from a human donor with melanoma. The rearrangement links TRBV9 to TRBJ2-2; D is unclear. Sequences were derived from tumor tissue (inferred from file names), sampled from a patient given nivolumab and ipilimumab in sequence. The CDR3 DNA reads TGTGCCAGCAGCTCAAAAGACCAGAACACCGGGGAGCTGTTTTTT. This translates into CASSSKDQNTGELFF.